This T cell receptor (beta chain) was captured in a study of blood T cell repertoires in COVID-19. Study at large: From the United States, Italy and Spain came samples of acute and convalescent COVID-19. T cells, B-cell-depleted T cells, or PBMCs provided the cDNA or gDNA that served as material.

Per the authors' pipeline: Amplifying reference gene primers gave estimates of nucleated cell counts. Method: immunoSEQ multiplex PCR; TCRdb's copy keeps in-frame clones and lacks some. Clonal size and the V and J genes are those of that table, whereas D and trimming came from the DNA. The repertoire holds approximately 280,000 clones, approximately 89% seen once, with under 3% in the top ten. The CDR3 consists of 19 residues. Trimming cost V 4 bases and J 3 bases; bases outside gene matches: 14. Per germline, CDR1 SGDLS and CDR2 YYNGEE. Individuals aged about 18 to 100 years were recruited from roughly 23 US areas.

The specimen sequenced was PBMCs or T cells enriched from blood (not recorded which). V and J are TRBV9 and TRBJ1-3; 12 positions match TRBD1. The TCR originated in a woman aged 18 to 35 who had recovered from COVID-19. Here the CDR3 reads CASSKTGTGGGRGGNTIYF. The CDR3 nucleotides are TGTGCCAGCAGCAAGACCGGGACAGGGGGCGGGCGTGGTGGAAACACCATATATTTT.